This T cell receptor beta chain appears in the sequencing data of a study of blood T cell repertoires in COVID-19. The protocol was immunoSEQ multiplex PCR, while the TCRdb copy is restricted to in-frame clones and leaves out a portion. The table records approximately 200,000 clones, 88% of them present only once. CDR3 size: 15 residues. The ends lost 0 bases at V and 7 bases at J; junction bases unmatched: 8. Germline CDR1 SGHRS, CDR2 YFSETQ. The specimen sequenced was peripheral blood. The rearrangement joins TRBV5-1 to TRBJ2-5, with 8 bases identical to TRBD2. The source of this sequence is a man in his 70s with acute or convalescent COVID-19. The CDR3 DNA is TGCGCCAGCAGCTTGGAAGGCAGCGGGAGTAGGACCCAGTACTTC. Its translation: CASSLEGSGSRTQYF. The full variable domain, with the rest looked up from reference TRBV5-1 and TRBJ2-5, is KAGVTQTPRYLIKTRGQQVTLSCSPISGHRSVSWYQQTPGQGLQFLFEYFSETQRNKGNFPGRFSGRQFSNSRSEMNVSTLELGDSALYLCASSLEGSGSRTQYFGPGTRLLVL.